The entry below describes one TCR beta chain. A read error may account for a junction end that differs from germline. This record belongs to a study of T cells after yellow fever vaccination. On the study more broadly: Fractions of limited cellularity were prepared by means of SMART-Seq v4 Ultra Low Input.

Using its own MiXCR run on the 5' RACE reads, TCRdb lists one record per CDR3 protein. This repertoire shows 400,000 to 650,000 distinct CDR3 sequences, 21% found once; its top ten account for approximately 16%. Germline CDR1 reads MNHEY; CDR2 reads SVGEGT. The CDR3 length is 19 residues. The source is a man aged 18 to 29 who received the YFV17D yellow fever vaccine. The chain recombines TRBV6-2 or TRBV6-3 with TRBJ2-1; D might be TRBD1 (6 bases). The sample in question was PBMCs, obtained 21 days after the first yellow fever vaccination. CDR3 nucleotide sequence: TGTGCCAGCAGTTACAGGGGGTTAAACAGGTCCCTCTACTACAATGACCAGTTCTTC. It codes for CASSYRGLNRSLYYNDQFF.